One and the same sample provided the 14 T cell receptor beta chains below, sequenced in a study of T cell repertoires in cytomegalovirus infection. TCRdb recomputed calls from the reads with MiXCR, one row per CDR3 protein. The table has approximately 500,000 distinct CDR3 sequences, 16% seen once; the top ten hold 20% to 30%. The sequencing input was CD8+ T cells from PBMCs. The origin of the receptors is a human donor in good health (CMV status not recorded). Some clones in this sample may be carry-over from other donors' samples.

In its sample, this clonotype was seen a few times. V usage is TRBV6-2 or TRBV6-3 and J usage is TRBJ1-1; 7 bases are a match to TRBD1. Germline assignment: CDR1 MNHEY and CDR2 SVGEGT. The trim removed 8 bases at V and 0 bases at J, leaving 3 bases unmatched. This CDR3 region has 13 residues. The CDR3 nucleotides read TGTGCCAGCGAGGGACAGATGAACACTGAAGCTTTCTTT. Amino acids: CASEGQMNTEAFF.

This clonotype was counted at least ten times. This chain connects TRBV9 to TRBJ2-6, with 9 bases fitting TRBD2. Germline V gene lookup returns CDR1 SGDLS and CDR2 YYNGEE. Trimming at V came to 3 bases and at J to 0 bases, leaving 7 bases not matched to a gene. The CDR3 loop spans 18 amino acids. The CDR3 reads CASSESSGTDSGANVLTF. As DNA, the CDR3 is TGTGCCAGCAGCGAGTCTAGCGGGACCGACTCTGGGGCCAACGTCCTGACTTTC.

This clonotype was counted at least ten times. The chain couples TRBV12-3 or TRBV12-4 to TRBJ2-3; D unclear. There are 12 residues in the CDR3. Trimming pared 6 bases from V and 6 bases from J, leaving 10 bases between. CDR3 residues: CASSPDRDTQYF. The CDR3 DNA sequence: TGTGCCAGCAGCCCCGATAGGGATACGCAGTATTTT.

The chain links TRBV27 to TRBJ1-2; possible D gene TRBD1, 6 bases. The CDR3 has 13 residues. Trimming removed 5 bases from V and 7 bases from J, with 14 bases in between. CDR1 is MNHEY and CDR2 is SMNVEV in the germline V gene (reference sequence). CDR3 nucleotides: TGTGCCAGCAGTGAAGGGACAACGGCTGGCTACACCTTC. Protein product: CASSEGTTAGYTF.

The chain links TRBV28 to TRBJ2-7; TRBD2 matches at 9 bases. The CDR3 is 15 amino acids. V shed 8 bases, J shed 4 bases, and the junction held 12 bases outside the gene matches. Germline-derived CDR1 and CDR2 are MDHEN and SYDVKM. CDR3 sequence reads: CASLSLGLAGYEQYF. The DNA of the CDR3 is TGTGCCAGCTTAAGCTTGGGGCTAGCGGGGTACGAGCAGTACTTC.

This clonotype was counted many times. This CDR3 reads CASSQVLSTDTQYF. CDR3 coding DNA: TGCGCCAGCAGCCAAGTCCTCAGCACAGATACGCAGTATTTT. The chain recombines TRBV4-1 with TRBJ2-3; no definite D call. Germline V lookup: CDR1 MGHRA, CDR2 YSYEKL. The CDR3 sequence is 14 residues long. Between the trimmed V and J ends, which lost 1 base and 0 bases, there was a span of 5 bases.

This clonotype was seen ten or more times. The V and J genes are TRBV7-9 and TRBJ2-1; D may be TRBD2 (5 bases). The CDR3 is 17 residues long. The ends were cut back, 8 bases at V and 3 bases at J, with 23 bases in the middle. Germline lookup yields CDR1 SEHNR and CDR2 FQNEAQ (reference sequence). In DNA, the CDR3 is TGTGCCAGCTTCCCTCTCCAACTTAGCGAGATCTACAATGAGCAGTTCTTC. As protein: CASFPLQLSEIYNEQFF.

V is TRBV20-1 and J is TRBJ2-5; unclear D gene. This CDR3 comprises 13 residues. V was clipped by 0 bases and J by 5 bases, with 10 bases between them. Germline V gives CDR1 DFQATT, CDR2 SNEGSKA (reference sequence). The CDR3 here is CSARDPLTETQYF. DNA for the CDR3: TGCAGTGCTAGAGACCCGCTCACGGAGACCCAGTACTTC.

This clonotype was seen only a few times. J is TRBJ1-3 and V is TRBV15; D might be TRBD1 (5 bases). V lost 0 bases, J lost 0 bases, and 12 bases lay in between. This CDR3 is built from 17 residues. Germline V gene data show CDR1 as LNHNV and CDR2 as YYDKDF (reference sequence). In nucleotides, the CDR3 is TGTGCCACCAGCAGAGATCCAGGGCCGCGCTCTGGAAACACCATATATTTT. The encoded protein is CATSRDPGPRSGNTIYF.

This clonotype was picked up many times. The chain employs TRBV28 and TRBJ2-5, with 9 positions matching TRBD1. Germline V gene data show CDR1 as MDHEN and CDR2 as SYDVKM. V was pared by 4 bases and J by 5 bases, with 8 bases of the junction left unmatched. The CDR3 is made up of 15 amino acids. CDR3 sequence: CASSSVQGAGETQYF. The CDR3 DNA follows: TGTGCCAGCAGTTCTGTACAGGGGGCTGGGGAGACCCAGTACTTC.

This clonotype was recorded at least ten times. The V gene is TRBV7-8, the J gene TRBJ2-1; D is unresolved. The CDR3 is 16 residues long. In germline, CDR1 is SGHVS, CDR2 FQNEAQ. V dropped 0 bases and J dropped 0 bases, with 9 bases sitting between them. The CDR3 sequence is CASSLAWASSYNEQFF. DNA for the CDR3: TGTGCCAGCAGCTTAGCGTGGGCGAGCTCCTACAATGAGCAGTTCTTC.

This rearrangement joins TRBV20-1 to TRBJ2-7; TRBD1 matches at 10 bases. The germline gives CDR1 DFQATT, CDR2 SNEGSKA (reference sequence). J lost 3 bases, V lost 0 bases, and 5 bases had no gene match. The CDR3 length is 15 residues. The CDR3 loop reads CSARDDRGRFYEQYF. CDR3 nucleotides: TGCAGTGCTAGAGATGACAGGGGGCGCTTCTACGAGCAGTACTTC.

This clonotype was counted a few times. The chain recombines TRBV20-1 with TRBJ1-2, with D possibly TRBD1 on 6 matching bases. Trimming pared 6 bases from V and 1 base from J, leaving 12 bases between. Per the germline V gene, CDR1 is DFQATT and CDR2 is SNEGSKA (reference sequence). The length of the CDR3 is 13 residues. CDR3 sequence reads: CSAHRQDNYGYTF. For the CDR3, the DNA is TGCAGTGCACATAGACAGGATAACTATGGCTACACCTTC.

With respect to this clonotype: A much bigger clone sits one base away, suggesting this may be a read error. CDR3: CASNLVNREGDEQYF. For the CDR3, the DNA is TGTGCCAGCAATTTGGTAAACAGGGAGGGTGACGAGCAGTACTTC. The chain joins TRBV28 to TRBJ2-7, with D perhaps TRBD2 (7 bases). V was shortened by 7 bases and J by 5 bases, with 21 bases between the two germline ends. Germline V gene data show CDR1 as MDHEN and CDR2 as SYDVKM. This CDR3 region has 15 residues. Based on the CDR3 plus reference TRBV28 and TRBJ2-7, the full variable domain is DVKVTQSSRYLVKRTGEKVFLECVQDMDHENMFWYRQDPGLGLRLIYFSYDVKMKEKGDIPEGYSVSREKKERFSLILESASTNQTSMYLCASNLVNREGDEQYFGPGTRLTVT.